The rows below give T cell receptor beta chains drawn from one sample of a study of T cells after yellow fever vaccination. TCRdb analysed the 5' RACE reads with MiXCR anew, one entry per CDR3 protein. The repertoire holds nearly 300,000 distinct CDR3 sequences, with around 8.6% as singletons. The sample here was CD4+ T cells sorted from PBMCs, taken 5 days after the yellow fever booster vaccination. Receptors originate from a man between 18 and 35 years old who received the YFV17D yellow fever vaccine. The CDR3 runs from the conserved cysteine through the conserved F or W. Each record gives: D gene, V gene, J gene, clone size, CDR3 DNA, CDR3 protein. A D gene is named only where the DNA matches it firmly. A clone size is listed for some rows: how often the clone was seen (once, few, many), or a class if it is expanded.

>NA|TRBV7-2|TRBJ1-2|NA
TGTGCCAGCAGCACCCCCCTGTCCCTACCACCCGGCTACACCTTC
CASSTPLSLPPGYTF
>NA|TRBV11-3|TRBJ2-7|NA
TGTGCCAGCAGCTCAAACTCGGGCTACGAGCAGTACTTC
CASSSNSGYEQYF
>TRBD1|TRBV12-3/TRBV12-4|TRBJ2-2|NA
TGTGCCAGCAGTAAACAGGGGGCTAACACCGGGGAGCTGTTTTTT
CASSKQGANTGELFF
>TRBD1|TRBV10-3|TRBJ1-2|many
TGTGCCATCAGTGGGACAGGGGCTAACTATGGCTACACCTTC
CAISGTGANYGYTF
>NA|TRBV20-1|TRBJ1-4|many
TGCAGTGCTAGGACAGAGACCAAAGAAAAACTGTTTTTT
CSARTETKEKLFF
>NA|TRBV4-1|TRBJ2-3|NA
TGCGCCAGCAGCCAAGTGGTTCGCACAGATACGCAGTATTTT
CASSQVVRTDTQYF
>NA|TRBV10-2|TRBJ1-2|few
TGCGCCAGCAGTGAGTCCCCAGGCCTCTCCTATGGCTACACCTTC
CASSESPGLSYGYTF
>NA|TRBV9|TRBJ2-5|NA
TGTGCCAGCAGCATCGGGACAAACCAAGAGACCCAGTACTTC
CASSIGTNQETQYF
>TRBD2|TRBV7-9|TRBJ2-3|few
TGTGCCAGCACCGGAGCGGGGGGGAACACAGATACGCAGTATTTT
CASTGAGGNTDTQYF
>NA|TRBV5-1|TRBJ1-5|NA
TGCGCCAGCAGCCCATCGGACATAATATATTTCAGCAATCAGCCCCAGCATTTT
CASSPSDIIYFSNQPQHF
>NA|TRBV2|TRBJ1-3|few
TGTGCCAGCAAAAGAACTGGAAACACCATATATTTT
CASKRTGNTIYF
>NA|TRBV6-2/TRBV6-3|TRBJ2-2|few
TGTGCCACCTCCCCTCAGCCCACCGGGGAGCTGTTTTTT
CATSPQPTGELFF
>NA|TRBV7-9|TRBJ1-1|NA
TGTGCCAGCAGAACATCCAGGGGTGGGATCACTGAAGCTTTCTTT
CASRTSRGGITEAFF
>NA|TRBV4-1|TRBJ2-1|few
TGCGCCAGCAGCCAAACCGGGACGATCAATGAGCAGTTCTTC
CASSQTGTINEQFF
>TRBD2|TRBV10-2|TRBJ2-5|NA
TGCGCCAGCAGAGGGGGCGCGGGGGGGCAAGAGACCCAGTACTTC
CASRGGAGGQETQYF
>NA|TRBV9|TRBJ2-5|many
TGTGCCAGCAGCGCCAAAGAGACCCAGTACTTC
CASSAKETQYF
>TRBD1|TRBV18|TRBJ1-1|NA
TGTGCCAGCTCACCACCGACAGGGAGGGAATTCTTT
CASSPPTGREFF
>NA|TRBV4-1|TRBJ2-5|NA
TGCGCCAGCAGCCAAGATCAAAGAGGGGGAGAGACCCAGTACTTC
CASSQDQRGGETQYF
>TRBD1|TRBV6-1|TRBJ2-3|many
TGTGCCAGCAGGGAGACAGGGTACACAGATACGCAGTATTTT
CASRETGYTDTQYF
>NA|TRBV2|TRBJ2-2|NA
TGTGCCAGCTCCCGGACCGCGGCCGGGGAGCTGTTTTTT
CASSRTAAGELFF
>TRBD2|TRBV6-2/TRBV6-3|TRBJ2-1|NA
TGTGCCAGCACCTCCCCGACCGGGACTAGCGGTTTTGAGCAGTTCTTC
CASTSPTGTSGFEQFF
>NA|TRBV9|TRBJ2-3|many
TGTGCCAGCAGCGTGACCACAGATACGCAGTATTTT
CASSVTTDTQYF
>NA|TRBV7-2|TRBJ1-3|few
TGTGCCAGCAGCTTTGGGGGGGCTGGAAACACCATATATTTT
CASSFGGAGNTIYF
>NA|TRBV12-3/TRBV12-4|TRBJ2-7|NA
TGTGCCAGCGGGAGGGACAGACACTACGAGCAGTACTTC
CASGRDRHYEQYF
>TRBD1|TRBV18|TRBJ2-1|few
TGTGCCAGCTCAATGGGACAGTGGAATGAGCAGTTCTTC
CASSMGQWNEQFF
>NA|TRBV12-2|TRBJ1-5|NA
TGTGCAAGTCGCTTGGTCCGGGACCGACTACAGCCCCAGCATTTT
CASRLVRDRLQPQHF